This T cell receptor (beta chain) was captured by sequencing in a study of T cells in tuberculosis. Study conclusions and caveats: Selection depended on which cryopreserved specimens were available.

To note about this clone: The antigen remains undetermined.

Trimming took 2 bases from V and 4 from J; bases not matched to a gene: 3. Germline lookup yields CDR1 GTSNPN and CDR2 SVGIG (reference sequence). The CDR3 contains 14 residues. Generated by immunoSEQ multiplex PCR, the TCRdb table keeps only in-frame clones and is missing some. The sample has around 10,000 clones, around 94% seen once; the top ten hold 10% to 15%. Sequencing input: PBMCs. The chain is built from TRBV30 and TRBJ2-5; the match to TRBD2 covers 11 bases. This TCR was sampled from an adult with tuberculosis. CDR3 protein: CAWSTGTSGETQYF. The CDR3 nucleotides read TGTGCCTGGAGTACAGGGACTAGCGGAGAGACCCAGTACTTC.